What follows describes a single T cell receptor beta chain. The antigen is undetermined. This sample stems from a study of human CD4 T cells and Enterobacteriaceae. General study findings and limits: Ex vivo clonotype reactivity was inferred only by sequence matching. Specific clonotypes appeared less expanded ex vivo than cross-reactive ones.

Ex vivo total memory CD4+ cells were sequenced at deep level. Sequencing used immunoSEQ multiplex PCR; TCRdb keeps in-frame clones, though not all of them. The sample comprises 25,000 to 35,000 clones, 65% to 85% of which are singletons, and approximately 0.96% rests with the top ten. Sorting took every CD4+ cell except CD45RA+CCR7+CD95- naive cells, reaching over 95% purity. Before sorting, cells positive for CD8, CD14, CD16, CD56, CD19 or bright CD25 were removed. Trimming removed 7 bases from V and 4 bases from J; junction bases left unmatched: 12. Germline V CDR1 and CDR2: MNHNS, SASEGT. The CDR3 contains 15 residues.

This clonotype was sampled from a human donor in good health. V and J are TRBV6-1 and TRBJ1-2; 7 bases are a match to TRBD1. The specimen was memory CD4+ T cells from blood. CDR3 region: CASTEATGEGYGYTF. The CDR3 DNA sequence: TGTGCCAGCACCGAAGCTACAGGGGAAGGCTATGGCTACACCTTC.